This TCR beta chain was captured by sequencing in a study of T cell repertoires in cytomegalovirus infection. Study details: Recently identified HLA-C-restricted CMV epitopes were among the peptides used.

Concerning this clonotype: Its antigen remains unknown.

In TCRdb, the reads were re-called with MiXCR into one record per CDR3 protein. The top ten clones hold roughly 12% of a sample with 360,000 or so distinct CDR3 sequences, approximately 35% of them seen once. Between the trimmed V and J ends, which lost 3 bases and 7 bases, there was a span of 7 bases. This CDR3 contains 10 residues. Germline CDR1 is DFQATT and CDR2 is SNEGSKA (reference sequence). The sequencing here drew on cultured PBMCs, taken from culture after CMV antigen stimulation. This sequence originates from a human donor in good health (CMV status not recorded). Some clones in this sample may be carry-over from other donors' samples. The V and J genes are TRBV20-1 and TRBJ2-7; D gene uncertain. The CDR3 spells CSASKWEQYF. The CDR3 DNA reads TGCAGTGCTAGTAAGTGGGAGCAGTACTTC.